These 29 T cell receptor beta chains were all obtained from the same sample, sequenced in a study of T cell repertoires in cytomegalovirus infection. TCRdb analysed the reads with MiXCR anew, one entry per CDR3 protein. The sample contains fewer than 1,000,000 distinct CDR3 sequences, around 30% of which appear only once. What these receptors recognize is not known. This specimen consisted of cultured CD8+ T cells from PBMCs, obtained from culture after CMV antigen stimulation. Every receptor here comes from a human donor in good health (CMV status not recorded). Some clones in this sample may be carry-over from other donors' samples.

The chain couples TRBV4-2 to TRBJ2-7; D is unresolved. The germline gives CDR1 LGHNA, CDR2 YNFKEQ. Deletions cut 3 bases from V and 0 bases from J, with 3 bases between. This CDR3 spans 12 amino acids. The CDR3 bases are TGTGCCAGCAGCCAGAACTCCTACGAGCAGTACTTC. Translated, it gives CASSQNSYEQYF.

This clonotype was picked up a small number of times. The CDR3 DNA follows: TGTGCCAGCGGCCCTAGGTCTGGCTACACCTTC. Protein sequence: CASGPRSGYTF. V usage is TRBV27 and J usage is TRBJ1-2; no reliable D call. The CDR3 is 11 residues long. Germline CDR1 MNHEY, CDR2 SMNVEV (reference sequence). V was clipped by 8 bases and J by 7 bases, with 11 bases between them.

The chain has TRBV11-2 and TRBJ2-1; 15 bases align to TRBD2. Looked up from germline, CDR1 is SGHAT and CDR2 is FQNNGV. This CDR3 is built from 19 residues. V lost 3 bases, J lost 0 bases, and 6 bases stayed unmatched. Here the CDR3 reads CASSFTGTSGGSSYNEQFF. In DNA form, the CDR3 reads TGTGCCAGCAGCTTCACCGGGACTAGCGGGGGGAGCTCCTACAATGAGCAGTTCTTC.

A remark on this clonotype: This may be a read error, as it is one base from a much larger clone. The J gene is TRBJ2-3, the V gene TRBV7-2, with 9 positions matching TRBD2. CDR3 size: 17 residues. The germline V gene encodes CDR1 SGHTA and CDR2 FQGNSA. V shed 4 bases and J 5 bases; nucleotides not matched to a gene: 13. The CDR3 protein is CASSSKWGGGVIDTQYF. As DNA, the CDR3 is TGTGCCAGCAGCTCGAAATGGGGCGGGGGGGTCATAGATACGCAGTATTTT.

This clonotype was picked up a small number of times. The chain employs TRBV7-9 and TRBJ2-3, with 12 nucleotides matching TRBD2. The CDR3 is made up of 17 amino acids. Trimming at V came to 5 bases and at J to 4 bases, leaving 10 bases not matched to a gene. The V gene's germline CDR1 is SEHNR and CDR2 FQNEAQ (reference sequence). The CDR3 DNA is TGTGCCAGCAGCGTACGACTAGCGGGGGTTAGGGCAGATACGCAGTATTTT. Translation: CASSVRLAGVRADTQYF.

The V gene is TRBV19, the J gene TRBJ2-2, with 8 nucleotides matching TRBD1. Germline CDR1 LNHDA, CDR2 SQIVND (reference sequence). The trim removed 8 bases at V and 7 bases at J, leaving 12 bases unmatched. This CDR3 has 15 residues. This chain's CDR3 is CASLEGYRGIGELFF. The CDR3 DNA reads TGTGCCAGTCTTGAGGGGTACAGGGGGATCGGGGAGCTGTTTTTT.

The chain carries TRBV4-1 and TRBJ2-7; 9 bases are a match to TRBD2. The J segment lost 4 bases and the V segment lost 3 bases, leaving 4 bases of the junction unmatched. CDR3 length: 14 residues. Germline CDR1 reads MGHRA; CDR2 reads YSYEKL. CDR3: CASSQGSGGYEQYV. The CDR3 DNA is TGCGCCAGCAGCCAGGGTAGCGGGGGATACGAGCAGTACGTC.

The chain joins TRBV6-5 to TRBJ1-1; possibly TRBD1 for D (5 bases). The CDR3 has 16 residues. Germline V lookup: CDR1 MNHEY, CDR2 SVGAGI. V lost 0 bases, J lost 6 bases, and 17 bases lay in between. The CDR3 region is CASSYSAGWKEAEAFF. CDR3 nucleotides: TGTGCCAGCAGTTACTCGGCAGGGTGGAAGGAGGCTGAAGCTTTCTTT.

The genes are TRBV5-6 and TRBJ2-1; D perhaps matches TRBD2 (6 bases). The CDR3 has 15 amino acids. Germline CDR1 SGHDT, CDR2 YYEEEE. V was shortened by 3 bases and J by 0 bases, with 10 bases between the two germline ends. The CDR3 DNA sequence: TGTGCCAGCAGCTGGGACTTTAGCTCCTACAATGAGCAGTTCTTC. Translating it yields CASSWDFSSYNEQFF.

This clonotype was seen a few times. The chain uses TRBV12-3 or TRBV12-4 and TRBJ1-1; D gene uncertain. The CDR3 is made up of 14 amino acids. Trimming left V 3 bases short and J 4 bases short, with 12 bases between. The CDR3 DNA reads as TGTGCCAGCAGTTTGGCCATACCAGTCACTGAAGCTTTCTTT. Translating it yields CASSLAIPVTEAFF.

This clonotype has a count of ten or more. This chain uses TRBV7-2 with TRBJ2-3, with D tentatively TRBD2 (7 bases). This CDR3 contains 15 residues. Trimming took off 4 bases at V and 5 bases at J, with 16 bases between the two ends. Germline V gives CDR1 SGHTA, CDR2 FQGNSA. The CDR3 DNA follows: TGTGCCAGCAGCTCCCTGGGGGGGGCTTTAGATACGCAGTATTTT. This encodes CASSSLGGALDTQYF.

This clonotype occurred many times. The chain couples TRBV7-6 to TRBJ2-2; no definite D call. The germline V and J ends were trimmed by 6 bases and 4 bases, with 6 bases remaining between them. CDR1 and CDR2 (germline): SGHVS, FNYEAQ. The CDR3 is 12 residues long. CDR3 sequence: CASRSFTGELFF. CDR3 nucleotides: TGTGCCAGCAGGTCGTTCACCGGGGAGCTGTTTTTT.

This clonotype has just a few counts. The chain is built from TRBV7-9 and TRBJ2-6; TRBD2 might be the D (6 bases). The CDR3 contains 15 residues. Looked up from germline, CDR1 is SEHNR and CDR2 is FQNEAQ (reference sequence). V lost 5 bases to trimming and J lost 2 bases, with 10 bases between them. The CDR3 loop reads CASSRAGTGANVLTF. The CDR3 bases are TGTGCCAGCAGCAGGGCGGGGACTGGGGCCAACGTCCTGACTTTC.

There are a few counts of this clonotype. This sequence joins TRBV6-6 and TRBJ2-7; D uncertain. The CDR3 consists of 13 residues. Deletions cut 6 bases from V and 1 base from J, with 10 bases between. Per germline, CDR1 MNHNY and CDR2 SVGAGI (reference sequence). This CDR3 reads CASSPRASYEQYV. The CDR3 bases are TGTGCCAGCAGCCCACGGGCATCCTACGAGCAGTACGTC.

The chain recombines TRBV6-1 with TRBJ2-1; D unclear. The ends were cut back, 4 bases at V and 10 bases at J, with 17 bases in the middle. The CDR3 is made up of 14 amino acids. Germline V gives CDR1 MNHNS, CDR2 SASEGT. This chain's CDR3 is CASSGGSLAIEQFF. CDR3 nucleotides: TGTGCCAGCAGTGGGGGTTCCTTAGCAATAGAGCAGTTCTTC.

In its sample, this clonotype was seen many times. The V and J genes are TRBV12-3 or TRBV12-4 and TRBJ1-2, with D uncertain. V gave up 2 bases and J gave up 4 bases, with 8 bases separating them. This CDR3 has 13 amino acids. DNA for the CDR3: TGTGCCAGCAGTTTATCCCTTAGCTATGGCTACACCTTC. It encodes CASSLSLSYGYTF.

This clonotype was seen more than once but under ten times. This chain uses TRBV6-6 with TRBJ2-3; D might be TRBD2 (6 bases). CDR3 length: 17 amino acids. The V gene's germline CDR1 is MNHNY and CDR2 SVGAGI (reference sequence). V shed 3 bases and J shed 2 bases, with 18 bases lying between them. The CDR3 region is CASSYISGRGNTDTQYF. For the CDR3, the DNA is TGTGCCAGCAGTTATATATCGGGGCGGGGAAACACAGATACGCAGTATTTT.

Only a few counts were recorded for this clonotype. The CDR3 spells CASSGSGVPYEQYF. CDR3 DNA: TGTGCCAGCAGCGGGTCCGGGGTCCCCTACGAGCAGTACTTC. The V and J genes are TRBV5-6 and TRBJ2-7, with a possible D match to TRBD2 (5 bases). Germline V lookup: CDR1 SGHDT, CDR2 YYEEEE. The V and J ends lost 4 bases and 2 bases respectively, with 13 bases between them. The CDR3 is 14 residues long.

CDR3 bases: TGCGCCAGCAGCCAGTTAAGGGGGACAGGGGTTGAAAAACTGTTTTTT. Encoded protein: CASSQLRGTGVEKLFF. The V and J genes are TRBV4-3 and TRBJ1-4; 10 nucleotides align to TRBD1. CDR1 and CDR2 from the germline V gene are LGHNA and YSLEER. The V and J ends lost 3 bases and 7 bases, in that order; junction bases with no gene match: 8. CDR3 length: 16 residues.

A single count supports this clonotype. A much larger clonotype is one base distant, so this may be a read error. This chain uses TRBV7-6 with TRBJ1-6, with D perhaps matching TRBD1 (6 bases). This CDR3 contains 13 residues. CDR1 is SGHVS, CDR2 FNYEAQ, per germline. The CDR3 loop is CASSQGGGSPLHF. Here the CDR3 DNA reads TGTGCTAGCAGCCAAGGGGGGGGGTCACCCCTCCACTTT.

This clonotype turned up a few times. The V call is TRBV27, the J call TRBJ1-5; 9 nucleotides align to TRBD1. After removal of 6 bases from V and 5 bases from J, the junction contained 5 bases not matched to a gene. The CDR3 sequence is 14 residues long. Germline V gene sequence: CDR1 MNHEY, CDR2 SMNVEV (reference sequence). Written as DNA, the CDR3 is TGTGCCAGCAGACGGACAGGGGCGGATCAGCCCCAGCATTTT. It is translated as CASRRTGADQPQHF.

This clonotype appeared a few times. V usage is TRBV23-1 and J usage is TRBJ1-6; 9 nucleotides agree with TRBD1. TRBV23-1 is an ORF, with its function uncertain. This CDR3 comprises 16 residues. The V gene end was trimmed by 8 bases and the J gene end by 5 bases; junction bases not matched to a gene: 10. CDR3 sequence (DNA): TGCGCCAGCGGATCGGGACAGGGCGTCGATAATTCACCCCTCCACTTT. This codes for CASGSGQGVDNSPLHF.

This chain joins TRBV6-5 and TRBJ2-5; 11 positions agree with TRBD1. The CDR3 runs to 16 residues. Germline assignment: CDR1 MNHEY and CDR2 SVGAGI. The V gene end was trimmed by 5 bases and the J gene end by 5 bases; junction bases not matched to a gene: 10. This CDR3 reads CASSTLGQGALETQYF. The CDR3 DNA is TGTGCCAGCAGTACGTTAGGACAGGGGGCTTTGGAGACCCAGTACTTC.

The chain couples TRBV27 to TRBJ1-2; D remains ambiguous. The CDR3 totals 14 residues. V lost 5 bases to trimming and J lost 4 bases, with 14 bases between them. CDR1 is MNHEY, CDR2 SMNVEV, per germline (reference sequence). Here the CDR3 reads CASSVGGFGYGYTF. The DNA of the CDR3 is TGTGCCAGCAGTGTAGGTGGTTTCGGCTATGGCTACACCTTC.

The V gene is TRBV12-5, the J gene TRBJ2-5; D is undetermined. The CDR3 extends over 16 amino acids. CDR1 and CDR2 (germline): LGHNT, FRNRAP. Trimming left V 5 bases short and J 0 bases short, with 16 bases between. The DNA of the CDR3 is TGTGCTAGTGGTAAGAATATCGGACGGGACCAAGAGACCCAGTACTTC. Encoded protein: CASGKNIGRDQETQYF.

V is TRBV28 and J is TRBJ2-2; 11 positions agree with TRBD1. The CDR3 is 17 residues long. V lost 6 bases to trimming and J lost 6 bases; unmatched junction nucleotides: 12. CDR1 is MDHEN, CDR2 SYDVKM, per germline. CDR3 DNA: TGTGCCAGCAGCGGTAGGGTGAGGACAGGGGGCCCCGGGGAGCTGTTTTTT. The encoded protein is CASSGRVRTGGPGELFF.

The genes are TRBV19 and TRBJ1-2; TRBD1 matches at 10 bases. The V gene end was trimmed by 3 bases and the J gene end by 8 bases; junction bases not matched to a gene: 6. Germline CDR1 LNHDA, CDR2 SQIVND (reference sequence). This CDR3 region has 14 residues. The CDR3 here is CASSIGTGVGGYTF. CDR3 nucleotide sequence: TGTGCCAGTAGTATCGGGACAGGGGTTGGAGGCTACACCTTC. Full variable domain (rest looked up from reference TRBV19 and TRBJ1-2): DGGITQSPKYLFRKEGQNVTLSCEQNLNHDAMYWYRQDPGQGLRLIYYSQIVNDFQKGDIAEGYSVSREKKESFPLTVTSAQKNPTAFYLCASSIGTGVGGYTFGSGTRLTVV.

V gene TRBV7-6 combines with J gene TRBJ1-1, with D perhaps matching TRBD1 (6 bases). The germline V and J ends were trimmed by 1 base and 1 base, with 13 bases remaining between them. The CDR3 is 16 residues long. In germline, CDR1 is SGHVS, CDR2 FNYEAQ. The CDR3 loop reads CASSLGGGGTNTEAFF. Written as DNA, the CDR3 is TGTGCCAGCAGCTTAGGAGGGGGGGGAACGAACACTGAAGCTTTCTTT.

The CDR3 region is CASSSGTEVIYNEQFF. CDR3 DNA: TGTGCCAGCAGCTCCGGGACAGAGGTCATTTACAATGAGCAGTTCTTC. The chain uses TRBV9 and TRBJ2-1, with TRBD1 matching over 7 bases. Germline lookup yields CDR1 SGDLS and CDR2 YYNGEE. Trimming cost V 4 bases and J 4 bases; bases outside gene matches: 11. CDR3 length equals 16 residues.